This is a list of T cell receptor beta chains from one sample in a study of PD-1 blockade in classical Hodgkin lymphoma. TCRdb keeps only in-frame clones here, not all; method: immunoSEQ multiplex PCR. The repertoire holds about 13,000 clones, with 65% to 90% as singletons. The material sequenced was peripheral blood mononuclear cells (PBMCs), taken at baseline. These receptors originate from a human donor with classical Hodgkin lymphoma. Each CDR3 is given with its conserved first and last residue. D genes are given only for firm matches. The size entry is marked missing in some rows and otherwise reads once, few, many or a size class.

D gene	J gene	clone size	CDR3 length	V gene	CDR3 DNA	CDR3 protein
-	TRBJ1-1	-	12	TRBV10-3	TGTGCCTCCCGGGACCCCAGAACTGAAGCTTTCTTT	CASRDPRTEAFF
-	TRBJ2-7	-	15	TRBV5-1	TGCGCCAGCAGCTTGGGGGGTGCCCCCTCCTACGAGCAGTACTTC	CASSLGGAPSYEQYF
TRBD1	TRBJ2-7	few	16	TRBV2	TGTGCCAGCAGCACCACCTTAGGGACAGGGTCCTACGAGCAGTACTTC	CASSTTLGTGSYEQYF
-	TRBJ1-5	-	14	TRBV28	TGTGCCAGCAGATGGACACAACGCAATCAGCCCCAGCATTTT	CASRWTQRNQPQHF
-	TRBJ1-2	-	14	TRBV6-1	TGTGCCAGCAGTGAAGCGTACCGGAACTATGGCTACACCTTC	CASSEAYRNYGYTF
-	TRBJ1-1	-	15	TRBV19	TGTGCCAGTAGTCTTAACCGGGTCCTGAACACTGAAGCTTTCTTT	CASSLNRVLNTEAFF
-	TRBJ2-3	once	12	TRBV4-1	TGCGCCAGCAGCCCACCCCTAGATACGCAGTATTTT	CASSPPLDTQYF
-	TRBJ2-7	-	13	TRBV27	TGTGCCAGCAGTGAGGACGGGGCGCTCCAGCAGTACTTC	CASSEDGALQQYF
-	TRBJ2-1	-	11	TRBV19	TGTGCCAGTAGTATAGTGCATGAGCAGTTCTTC	CASSIVHEQFF
-	TRBJ1-2	few	14	TRBV5-5	TGTGCCAGCAGCTTCAGGACAGAGGTTGGTGGCTACACCTTC	CASSFRTEVGGYTF
-	TRBJ2-2	-	18	TRBV18	TGTGCCAGCTCACCAAGGACGCCCACGCCCACGAACACCGGGGAGCTGTTTTTT	CASSPRTPTPTNTGELFF
TRBD2	TRBJ2-7	-	14	TRBV6-5	TGTGCCAGCGGGGGTAGCGGGGCCTCCTACGAGCAGTACTTC	CASGGSGASYEQYF
TRBD1	TRBJ2-3	-	11	TRBV29-1	TGCAGCTTGGGACAGTCGGGTACGCAGTATTTT	CSLGQSGTQYF
-	TRBJ1-3	-	14	TRBV28	TGTGCCAGCAGTGTGCAGGTCCCTGGAAACACCATATATTTT	CASSVQVPGNTIYF
TRBD2	TRBJ2-2	-	16	TRBV19	TGTGCCAGTAGTATTAGGGCGGGAGTAAGCACCGGGGAGCTGTTTTTT	CASSIRAGVSTGELFF
TRBD2	TRBJ2-7	-	19	TRBV28	TGTGCCAGCAGTTCTACGGGACTAGCGGGAGGTAAAAGCTCCTACGAGCAGTACTTC	CASSSTGLAGGKSSYEQYF
TRBD1	TRBJ1-5	few	15	TRBV19	TGTGCCAGTAGTACCGGACAGGGGGCTGATCAGCCCCAGCATTTT	CASSTGQGADQPQHF
-	TRBJ2-1	-	14	TRBV5-1	TGCGCCAGCAGCCCCGCCTATAGAAGCAATGAGCAGTTCTTC	CASSPAYRSNEQFF
-	TRBJ2-1	-	9	TRBV6-1	TGTGCCGGTCAAAATGAGCAGTTCTTC	CAGQNEQFF
-	TRBJ1-5	-	14	TRBV18	TGTGCCAGCTCAACACGGATCTGGGAACAGCCCCAGCATTTT	CASSTRIWEQPQHF
-	TRBJ1-1	-	14	TRBV19	TGTGCCAGTAGTATTGGGTATATGAACACTGAAGCTTTCTTT	CASSIGYMNTEAFF
-	TRBJ1-2	medium-sized	13	TRBV29-1	TGCAGCGTTGAGCCATGGGGAAACTATGGCTACACCTTC	CSVEPWGNYGYTF
-	TRBJ2-7	-	12	TRBV28	TGTGCCAGCATTTCGGGACCCCTCGAGCAGTACTTC	CASISGPLEQYF
-	TRBJ2-7	few	14	TRBV6-1	TGTGCCAGCAGTGAAGAAGGGACGGGCCGGGAGCAGTACTTC	CASSEEGTGREQYF
TRBD1	TRBJ1-2	-	16	TRBV28	TGTGCCAGCAGTACCCGACAGGGGTGGGGTAGCTATGGCTACACCTTC	CASSTRQGWGSYGYTF
-	TRBJ2-1	few	15	TRBV30	TGTGCCTGGAGTGTACGCAGGGCACCCCCAAATGAGCAGTTCTTC	CAWSVRRAPPNEQFF
TRBD1	TRBJ2-2	-	15	TRBV10-3	TGTGCCATCAGCTCCGGGACAGGGGTTACCGGGGAGCTGTTTTTT	CAISSGTGVTGELFF
TRBD1	TRBJ2-7	-	13	TRBV6-5	TGTGCCAGCAGTTACGCGACAGGGTACGAGCAGTACTTC	CASSYATGYEQYF
-	TRBJ2-2	-	15	TRBV19	TGTGCCAGTAGTATTTTCGGAGCGAACACCGGGGAGCTGTTTTTT	CASSIFGANTGELFF
TRBD2	TRBJ2-7	-	17	TRBV5-4	TGTGCCAGCAGCTCCATGACAAGACTAGCGGGGACCTACGAGCAGTACTTC	CASSSMTRLAGTYEQYF
TRBD2	TRBJ2-1	-	17	TRBV27	TGTGCCAGCAGTTCCGCAATCCCGGGACTAAGGGGAATTGAGCAGTTCTTC	CASSSAIPGLRGIEQFF
-	TRBJ1-5	-	13	TRBV6-1	TGTGCCAGCAGCTTATACGGGGTTCAGCCCCAGCATTTT	CASSLYGVQPQHF
TRBD1	TRBJ1-2	-	14	TRBV6-5	TGTGCCAGCAGTTACCGGACAGGGGACGGTGGCTACACCTTC	CASSYRTGDGGYTF
-	TRBJ1-1	-	13	TRBV6-5	TGTGCCAGCAGTTGGGGGATGGACACTGAAGCTTTCTTT	CASSWGMDTEAFF
-	TRBJ2-3	once	11	TRBV29-1	TGCAGCGTCCAAAGGGGAGATACGCAGTATTTT	CSVQRGDTQYF
-	TRBJ1-5	-	14	TRBV28	TGTGCCAGCAGTCCACGGACAAATAATCAGCCCCAGCATTTT	CASSPRTNNQPQHF
-	TRBJ1-5	medium-sized	14	TRBV6-5	TGTGCCAGCAGTTCCGGACAGAAGAATCAGCCCCAGCATTTT	CASSSGQKNQPQHF
-	TRBJ2-1	-	13	TRBV28	TGTGCCAGCAGCCCGGGACCGGGCAGAGAGCAGTTCTTC	CASSPGPGREQFF
TRBD1	TRBJ1-2	-	14	TRBV5-1	TGCGCCAGCAGCTTGGAACAGGGGGCGCGGGAATCCACCTTC	CASSLEQGARESTF
TRBD1	TRBJ2-7	-	14	TRBV5-6	TGTGCCAGCAGCTTGGACAGGGGAAACAACGAGCAGTACTTC	CASSLDRGNNEQYF
TRBD1	TRBJ1-1	once	18	TRBV5-1	TGCGCCAGCAGCTTGCCCGGGACAGGGGGCCCTTCTCAAACTGAAGCTTTCTTT	CASSLPGTGGPSQTEAFF
TRBD2	TRBJ2-1	-	14	TRBV29-1	TGCAGCGTTGCCCCATCGACTAGCATCAGGGAGCAGTTCTTC	CSVAPSTSIREQFF
-	TRBJ1-5	-	15	TRBV5-1	TGCGCCAGCAGCCAGGATCCATTCTTGAATCAGCCCCAGCATTTT	CASSQDPFLNQPQHF
-	TRBJ2-1	-	16	TRBV6-1	TGTGCCAGCAGTGGTCTGCTGGGACACCAAGGAAATGAGCAGTTCTTC	CASSGLLGHQGNEQFF
-	TRBJ2-2	-	12	TRBV5-4	TGTGCCAGCAGCATGGTGACCGGGGAGCTGTTTTTT	CASSMVTGELFF
-	TRBJ2-1	once	20	TRBV19	TGTGCCAGTAGTATAGGCCCGTCTTTCGTTACTAGCCTAACCGACAATGAGCAGTTCTTC	CASSIGPSFVTSLTDNEQFF
-	TRBJ2-5	-	14	TRBV18	TGTGCCAGCTCACCATTAAGTAGCCCGGAGACCCAGTACTTC	CASSPLSSPETQYF
-	TRBJ2-7	-	16	TRBV4-1	TGCGCCAGCAGCCAAGAAAGGGGGGGAGCAAGCTACGAGCAGTACTTC	CASSQERGGASYEQYF
TRBD1	TRBJ2-7	-	15	TRBV19	TGTGCCAGTAGTACAAGGACAGGGGGGGCCTACGAGCAGTACTTC	CASSTRTGGAYEQYF
TRBD2	TRBJ2-1	-	15	TRBV4-2	TGTGCCAGCAGCCAGGGACTAGCGGAGTTCAATGAGCAGTTCTTC	CASSQGLAEFNEQFF